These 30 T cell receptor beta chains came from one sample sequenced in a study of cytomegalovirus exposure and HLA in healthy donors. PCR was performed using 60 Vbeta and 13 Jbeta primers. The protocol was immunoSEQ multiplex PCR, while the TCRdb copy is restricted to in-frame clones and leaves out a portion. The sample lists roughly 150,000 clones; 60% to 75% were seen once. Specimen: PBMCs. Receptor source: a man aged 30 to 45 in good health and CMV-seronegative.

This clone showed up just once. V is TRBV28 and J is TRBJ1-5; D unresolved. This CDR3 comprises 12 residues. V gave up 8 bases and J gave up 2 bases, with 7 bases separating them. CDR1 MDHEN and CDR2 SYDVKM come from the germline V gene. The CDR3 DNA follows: TGTGCCAGCGTGAGTCGCAATCAGCCCCAGCATTTT. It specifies CASVSRNQPQHF.

The CDR3 nucleotides are TGTGCCAGCGGCACCTCTGGGGCCAACGTCCTGACTTTC. As protein: CASGTSGANVLTF. The rearrangement uses TRBV7-9 and TRBJ2-6; D is unresolved. The CDR3 spans 13 residues. Deletions cut 8 bases from V and 0 bases from J, with 5 bases between. The germline V gene has CDR1 SEHNR and CDR2 FQNEAQ (reference sequence).

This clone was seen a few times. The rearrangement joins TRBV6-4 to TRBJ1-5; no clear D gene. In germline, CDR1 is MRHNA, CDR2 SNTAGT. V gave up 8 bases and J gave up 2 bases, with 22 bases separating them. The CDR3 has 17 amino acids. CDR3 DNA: TGTGCCAGCCGTTCAAAGGGAGAGGGATCGGGCAATCAGCCCCAGCATTTT. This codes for CASRSKGEGSGNQPQHF.

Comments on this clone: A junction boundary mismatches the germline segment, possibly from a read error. For the CDR3, the DNA is TGTGCCAGCTCCCCACTCCCGGGGGACGGCTACACCTTC. Translation: CASSPLPGDGYTF. The V call is TRBV18, the J call TRBJ1-2, with D perhaps TRBD1 (5 bases). The CDR3 extends over 13 amino acids. Looked up from germline, CDR1 is KGHSH and CDR2 is LQKENI.

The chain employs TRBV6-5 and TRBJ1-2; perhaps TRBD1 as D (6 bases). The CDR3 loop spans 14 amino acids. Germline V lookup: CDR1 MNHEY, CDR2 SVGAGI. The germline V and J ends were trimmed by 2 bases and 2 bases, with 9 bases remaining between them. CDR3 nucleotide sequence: TGTGCCAGCAGTTACGGGGGCGGAAACTATGGCTACACCTTC. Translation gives CASSYGGGNYGYTF.

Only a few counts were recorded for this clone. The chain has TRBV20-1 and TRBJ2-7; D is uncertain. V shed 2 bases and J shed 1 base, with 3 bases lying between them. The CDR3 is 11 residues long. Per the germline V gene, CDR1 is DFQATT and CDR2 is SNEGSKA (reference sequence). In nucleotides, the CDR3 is TGCAGTGCTAGACTATCCTACGAGCAGTACTTC. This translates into CSARLSYEQYF.

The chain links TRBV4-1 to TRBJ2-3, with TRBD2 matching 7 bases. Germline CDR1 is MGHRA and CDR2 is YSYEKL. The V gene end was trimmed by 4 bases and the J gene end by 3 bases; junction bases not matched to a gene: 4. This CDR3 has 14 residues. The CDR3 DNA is TGCGCCAGCAGCCCCGGGACTATAACAGATACGCAGTATTTT. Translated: CASSPGTITDTQYF.

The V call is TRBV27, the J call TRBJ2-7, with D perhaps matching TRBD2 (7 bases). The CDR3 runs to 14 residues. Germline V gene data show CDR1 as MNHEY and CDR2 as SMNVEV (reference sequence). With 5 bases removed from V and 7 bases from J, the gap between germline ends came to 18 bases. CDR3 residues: CASSLRGARFEQYF. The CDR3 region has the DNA TGTGCCAGCAGTCTCCGGGGGGCGCGATTTGAGCAGTACTTC.

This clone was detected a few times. The CDR3 loop is CASSLRTGGTELFF. CDR3 in DNA: TGCGCCAGCAGCTTGAGGACAGGGGGAACAGAACTGTTTTTT. This chain links TRBV5-1 with TRBJ1-4, with 10 nucleotides matching TRBD1. J lost 12 bases, V lost 1 base, and 6 bases had no gene match. The CDR3 runs 14 residues. Germline V CDR1 and CDR2: SGHRS, YFSETQ.

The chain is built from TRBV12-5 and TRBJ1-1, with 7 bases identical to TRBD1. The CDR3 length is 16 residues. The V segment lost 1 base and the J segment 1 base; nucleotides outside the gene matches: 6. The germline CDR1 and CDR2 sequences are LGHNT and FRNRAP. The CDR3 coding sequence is TGTGCTAGTGGTTTGGCCCCGACAGGGCCGAACACTGAAGCTTTCTTT. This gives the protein CASGLAPTGPNTEAFF.

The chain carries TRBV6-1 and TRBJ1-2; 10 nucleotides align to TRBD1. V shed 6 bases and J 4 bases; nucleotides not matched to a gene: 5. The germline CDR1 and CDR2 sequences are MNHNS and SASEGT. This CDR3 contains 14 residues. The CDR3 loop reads CASRGDRGSYGYTF. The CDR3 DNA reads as TGTGCCAGCAGGGGGGACAGGGGTAGCTATGGCTACACCTTC.

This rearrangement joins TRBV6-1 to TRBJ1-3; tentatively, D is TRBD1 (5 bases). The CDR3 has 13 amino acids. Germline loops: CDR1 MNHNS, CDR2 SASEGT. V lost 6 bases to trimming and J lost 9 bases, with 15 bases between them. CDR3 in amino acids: CASSLTGAGTIYF. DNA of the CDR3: TGTGCCAGCAGCCTTACAGGCGCCGGCACCATATATTTT.

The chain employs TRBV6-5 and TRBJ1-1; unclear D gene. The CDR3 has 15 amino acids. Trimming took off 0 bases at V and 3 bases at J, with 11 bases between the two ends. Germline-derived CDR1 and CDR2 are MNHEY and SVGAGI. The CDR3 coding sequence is TGTGCCAGCAGTTACTCGGCAGGTCCTGACACTGAAGCTTTCTTT. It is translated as CASSYSAGPDTEAFF.

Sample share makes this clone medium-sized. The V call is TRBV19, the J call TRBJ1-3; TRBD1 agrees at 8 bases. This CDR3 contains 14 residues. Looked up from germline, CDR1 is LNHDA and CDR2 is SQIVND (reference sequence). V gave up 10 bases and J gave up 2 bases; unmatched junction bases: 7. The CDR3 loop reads CATIKDRAGNTIYF. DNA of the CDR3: TGTGCCACGATTAAGGACAGGGCTGGAAACACCATATATTTT.

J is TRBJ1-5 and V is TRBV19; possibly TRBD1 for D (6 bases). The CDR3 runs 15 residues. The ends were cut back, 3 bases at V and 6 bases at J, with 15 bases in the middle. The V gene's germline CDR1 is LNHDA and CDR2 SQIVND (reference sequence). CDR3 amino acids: CASSISGGPRQPQHF. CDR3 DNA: TGTGCCAGTAGTATTTCGGGGGGGCCCCGTCAGCCCCAGCATTTT.

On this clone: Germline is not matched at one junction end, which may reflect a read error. The CDR3 spells CASSLRSAGANGLTF. The CDR3, as DNA: TGTGCCAGCAGCTTAAGGAGTGCTGGGGCCAACGGCCTGACTTTC. The V call is TRBV11-2, the J call TRBJ2-6; D possibly corresponds to TRBD1 (5 bases). This CDR3 is built from 15 residues. Per the germline V gene, CDR1 is SGHAT and CDR2 is FQNNGV.

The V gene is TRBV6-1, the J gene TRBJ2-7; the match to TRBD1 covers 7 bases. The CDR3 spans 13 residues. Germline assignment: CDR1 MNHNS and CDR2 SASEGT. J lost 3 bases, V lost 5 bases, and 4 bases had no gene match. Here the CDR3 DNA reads TGTGCCAGCAGTCCGGGACAGTACTACGAGCAGTACTTC. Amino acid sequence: CASSPGQYYEQYF.

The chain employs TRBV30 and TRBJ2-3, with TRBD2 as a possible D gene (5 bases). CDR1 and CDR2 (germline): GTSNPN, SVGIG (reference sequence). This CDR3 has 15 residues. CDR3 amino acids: CASRSRGSSTDTQYF. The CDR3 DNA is TGTGCTTCGAGGTCTCGGGGATCTAGCACAGATACGCAGTATTTT.

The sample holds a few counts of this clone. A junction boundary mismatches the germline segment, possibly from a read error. CDR3 DNA: TGTGCCAGCAGCTTAGAGGGGGCGTCTGGGGCCAACGGCCTGACTTTC. Translated: CASSLEGASGANGLTF. The V call is TRBV7-3, the J call TRBJ2-6; 7 bases fit TRBD1. Per germline, CDR1 SGHTA and CDR2 FQGTGA. The CDR3 contains 16 residues.

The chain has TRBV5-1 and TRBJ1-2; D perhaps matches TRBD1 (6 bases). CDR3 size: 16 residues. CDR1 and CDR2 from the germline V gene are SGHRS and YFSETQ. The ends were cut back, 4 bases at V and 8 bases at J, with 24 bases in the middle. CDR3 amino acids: CASSLLPTGPGGGYTF. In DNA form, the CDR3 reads TGCGCCAGCAGCCTCCTCCCGACAGGCCCGGGGGGAGGCTACACCTTC.

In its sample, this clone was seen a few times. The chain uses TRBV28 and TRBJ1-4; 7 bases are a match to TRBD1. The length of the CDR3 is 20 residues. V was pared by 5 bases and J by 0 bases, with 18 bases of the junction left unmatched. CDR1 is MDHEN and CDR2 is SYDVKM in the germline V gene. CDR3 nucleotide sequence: TGTGCCAGCAGTCGTATCCTCCTGGGACAGAATTATGCAACTAATGAAAAACTGTTTTTT. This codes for CASSRILLGQNYATNEKLFF.

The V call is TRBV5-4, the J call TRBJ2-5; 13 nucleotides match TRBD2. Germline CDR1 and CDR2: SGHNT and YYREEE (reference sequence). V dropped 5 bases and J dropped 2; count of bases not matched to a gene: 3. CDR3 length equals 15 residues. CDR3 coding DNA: TGTGCCAGCAGACCGGGACTAGCGGGACAAGAGACCCAGTACTTC. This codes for CASRPGLAGQETQYF.

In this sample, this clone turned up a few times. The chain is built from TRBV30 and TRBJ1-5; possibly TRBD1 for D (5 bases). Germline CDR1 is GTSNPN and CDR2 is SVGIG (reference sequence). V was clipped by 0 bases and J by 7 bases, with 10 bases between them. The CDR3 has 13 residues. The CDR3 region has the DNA TGTGCCTGGAGTGTGGCAGGGAGGCAGCCCCAGCATTTT. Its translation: CAWSVAGRQPQHF.

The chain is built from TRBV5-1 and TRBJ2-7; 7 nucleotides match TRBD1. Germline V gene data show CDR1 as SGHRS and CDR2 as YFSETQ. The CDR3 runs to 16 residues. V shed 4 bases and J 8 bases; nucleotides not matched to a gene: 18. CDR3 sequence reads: CASSRTGQQGSGKQYF. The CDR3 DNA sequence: TGCGCCAGCAGCCGCACGGGCCAACAGGGGAGTGGGAAGCAGTACTTC.

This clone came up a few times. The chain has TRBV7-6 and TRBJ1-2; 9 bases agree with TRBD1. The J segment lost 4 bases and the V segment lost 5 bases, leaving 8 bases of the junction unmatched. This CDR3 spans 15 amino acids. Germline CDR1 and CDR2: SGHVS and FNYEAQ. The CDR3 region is CASSGGTGKGYGYTF. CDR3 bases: TGTGCCAGCAGCGGAGGGACAGGGAAAGGCTATGGCTACACCTTC.

CDR3 residues: CASSRPRTGGNSPLHF. Here the CDR3 DNA reads TGCGCCAGCAGCCGTCCAAGGACAGGAGGGAATTCACCCCTCCACTTT. The chain is built from TRBV4-1 and TRBJ1-6; 7 bases match TRBD1. This CDR3 has 16 amino acids. With 4 bases clipped from V and 7 bases from J, the junction kept 10 bases outside the gene matches. CDR1 is MGHRA and CDR2 is YSYEKL in the germline V gene.

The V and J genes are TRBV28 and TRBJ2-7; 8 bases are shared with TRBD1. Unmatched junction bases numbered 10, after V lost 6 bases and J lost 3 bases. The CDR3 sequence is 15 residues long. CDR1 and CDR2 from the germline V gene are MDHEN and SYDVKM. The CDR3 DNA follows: TGTGCCAGCAGCCTACCCGGGACAGGCGGCTACGAGCAGTACTTC. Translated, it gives CASSLPGTGGYEQYF.

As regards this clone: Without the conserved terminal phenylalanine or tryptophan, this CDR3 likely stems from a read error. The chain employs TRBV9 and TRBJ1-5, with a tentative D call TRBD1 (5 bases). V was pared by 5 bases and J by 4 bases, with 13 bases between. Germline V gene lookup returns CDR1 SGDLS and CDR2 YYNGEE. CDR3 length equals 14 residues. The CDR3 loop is CASSQGHLNQPQHL. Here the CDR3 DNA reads TGTGCCAGCAGTCAAGGACACTTGAATCAGCCCCAGCATCTT.

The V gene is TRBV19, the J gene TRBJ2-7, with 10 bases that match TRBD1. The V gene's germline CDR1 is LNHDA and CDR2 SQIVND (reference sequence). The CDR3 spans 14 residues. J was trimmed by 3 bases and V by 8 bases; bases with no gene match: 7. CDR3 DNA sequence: TGTGCCAGTTCCCACCGGGACAGGGGCTACGAGCAGTACTTC. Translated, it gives CASSHRDRGYEQYF.

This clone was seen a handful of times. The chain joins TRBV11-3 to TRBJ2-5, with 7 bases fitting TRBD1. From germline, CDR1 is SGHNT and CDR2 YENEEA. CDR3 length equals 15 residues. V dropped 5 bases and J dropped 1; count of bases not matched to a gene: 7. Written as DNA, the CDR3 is TGTGCCAGCAGCCTCCACAGGGGAAGCCAAGAGACCCAGTACTTC. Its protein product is CASSLHRGSQETQYF.